Following are 21 T cell receptor beta chains from one sample sequenced in a study of siplizumab effects on memory and regulatory T cells. The assay was immunoSEQ multiplex PCR, and TCRdb's table has in-frame clones only and misses some. The sample has 100,000 or so clones, less than 95% seen once. Sequenced input: Tregs sorted from blood. Receptor source: a human donor in good health.

This chain joins TRBV2 and TRBJ1-5, with D unclear. CDR3 size: 16 residues. CDR1 and CDR2 (germline): SNHLY, FYNNEI. Deletions cut 3 bases from V and 2 bases from J, with 14 bases between. CDR3 bases: TGTGCCAGCAGTGATCTCGAGGCCGCAGGCAATCAGCCCCAGCATTTT. Protein sequence: CASSDLEAAGNQPQHF. The full variable domain, its missing parts supplied by reference TRBV2 and TRBJ1-5, is EPEVTQTPSHQVTQMGQEVILRCVPISNHLYFYWYRQILGQKVEFLVSFYNNEISEKSEIFDDQFSVERPDGSNFTLKIRSTKLEDSAMYFCASSDLEAAGNQPQHFGDGTRLSIL.

V is TRBV11-2 and J is TRBJ1-2; 7 positions match TRBD1. The length of the CDR3 is 14 residues. CDR1 and CDR2 (germline): SGHAT, FQNNGV. J gave up 5 bases and V 3 bases, and 6 bases lay outside the gene matches. The CDR3 DNA sequence: TGTGCCAGCAGCTTCGTTCAGGGGGGATATGGCTACACCTTC. As protein: CASSFVQGGYGYTF.

The chain uses TRBV7-3 and TRBJ1-6; D gene uncertain. Germline-derived CDR1 and CDR2 are SGHTA and FQGTGA. The V and J ends lost 5 bases and 10 bases respectively, with 12 bases between them. The CDR3 loop spans 13 amino acids. The CDR3 sequence is CASSEIERSPLHF. In DNA form, the CDR3 reads TGTGCCAGCAGCGAGATAGAACGATCACCCCTCCACTTT.

The chain employs TRBV7-3 and TRBJ2-1, with no clear D. V lost 5 bases and J 9 bases, leaving 17 bases between the germline ends. The CDR3 is 14 amino acids. In germline, CDR1 is SGHTA, CDR2 FQGTGA. The DNA for the CDR3 is TGTGCCAGCAGCCCACAGTGGGGAACACTTGAGCAGTTCTTC. Residues: CASSPQWGTLEQFF.

The chain is built from TRBV18 and TRBJ2-1; D perhaps matches TRBD2 (6 bases). Trimming left V 3 bases short and J 5 bases short, with 11 bases between. The CDR3 extends over 14 amino acids. CDR1 is KGHSH and CDR2 is LQKENI in the germline V gene. The CDR3 here is CASSPLPGDNEQFF. The CDR3 DNA sequence: TGTGCCAGCTCACCTCTGCCGGGAGACAATGAGCAGTTCTTC.

This chain joins TRBV6-4 and TRBJ2-3, with 10 bases matching TRBD2. Germline CDR1 is MRHNA and CDR2 is SNTAGT. The CDR3 is made up of 13 amino acids. V lost 7 bases and J lost 7; bases outside the gene matches: 5. CDR3 residues: CASMASGSNTQYF. The CDR3 DNA sequence: TGTGCCAGCATGGCTAGCGGGAGCAATACGCAGTATTTT.

The genes are TRBV5-5 and TRBJ1-5, with D tentatively TRBD1 (5 bases). Deletions cut 0 bases from V and 5 bases from J, with 12 bases between. The CDR3 is 15 residues long. Germline-derived CDR1 and CDR2 are SGHKS and YYEKEE (reference sequence). DNA for the CDR3: TGTGCCAGCAGCTTGGGGGGGACCCCTTATCAGCCCCAGCATTTT. Protein product: CASSLGGTPYQPQHF. Full variable domain (missing parts from reference TRBV5-5 and TRBJ1-5): DAGVTQSPTHLIKTRGQQVTLRCSPISGHKSVSWYQQVLGQGPQFIFQYYEKEERGRGNFPDRFSARQFPNYSSELNVNALLLGDSALYLCASSLGGTPYQPQHFGDGTRLSIL.

The V gene is TRBV25-1, the J gene TRBJ2-2; TRBD1 agrees at 9 bases. V trimming: 5 bases; J trimming: 3 bases; junction bases outside the gene matches: 4. The germline V gene has CDR1 MGHDK and CDR2 SYGVNS. The CDR3 is made up of 15 amino acids. CDR3 in amino acids: CASSNRGLDTGELFF. Written as DNA, the CDR3 is TGTGCCAGCAGTAACAGGGGGCTAGACACCGGGGAGCTGTTTTTT.

The V and J genes are TRBV19 and TRBJ1-5; 7 nucleotides match TRBD1. The CDR3 runs to 17 residues. In germline, CDR1 is LNHDA, CDR2 SQIVND (reference sequence). Unmatched junction bases numbered 7, after V lost 2 bases and J lost 0 bases. CDR3 DNA sequence: TGTGCCAGTAGTATATGGGACAGCCCCTATAGCAATCAGCCCCAGCATTTT. It translates to CASSIWDSPYSNQPQHF.

V is TRBV7-9 and J is TRBJ2-1; no reliable D call. Germline V gene lookup returns CDR1 SEHNR and CDR2 FQNEAQ (reference sequence). The CDR3 is 16 amino acids. V lost 4 bases and J lost 3, with 16 bases in between. This CDR3 is CASSSPAAEYYNEQFF. For the CDR3, the DNA is TGTGCCAGCAGCTCCCCGGCGGCCGAGTACTACAATGAGCAGTTCTTC.

This clone was observed once. V gene TRBV5-4 combines with J gene TRBJ2-5; either TRBD1 or TRBD2 may supply D (5 bases each). The V and J ends lost 2 bases and 5 bases respectively, with 13 bases between them. Germline loops: CDR1 SGHNT, CDR2 YYREEE (reference sequence). This CDR3 region has 14 residues. DNA of the CDR3: TGTGCCAGCAGCTTTGGGACGCAACGGGAGACCCAGTACTTC. It is translated as CASSFGTQRETQYF.

The genes are TRBV18 and TRBJ2-2; D call uncertain. The CDR3 consists of 14 residues. V was trimmed by 8 bases and J by 1 base, leaving 11 bases between them. The germline CDR1 and CDR2 sequences are KGHSH and LQKENI. CDR3 nucleotides: TGTGCCAGCCAAAAAGCCCAGAACACCGGGGAGCTGTTTTTT. Amino acid sequence: CASQKAQNTGELFF.

J is TRBJ1-2 and V is TRBV5-4; 11 bases match TRBD1. The junction had 4 bases not matched to a gene; V was cut back by 1 base and J by 8 bases. Germline lookup yields CDR1 SGHNT and CDR2 YYREEE (reference sequence). CDR3 length: 14 residues. CDR3 DNA sequence: TGTGCCAGCAGCTTGAGGGGACAGGGGGGCGGCTACACCTTC. Translating gives CASSLRGQGGGYTF.

This chain uses TRBV19 with TRBJ2-1; D gene uncertain. The germline V gene encodes CDR1 LNHDA and CDR2 SQIVND (reference sequence). V gave up 4 bases and J gave up 8 bases, with 12 bases separating them. The CDR3 extends over 13 amino acids. In DNA, the CDR3 is TGTGCCAGTAGTAGGGGTGGAAGTTATGAGCAGTTCTTC. As protein: CASSRGGSYEQFF.

V usage is TRBV5-1 and J usage is TRBJ2-3; D possibly corresponds to TRBD2 (5 bases). Germline lookup yields CDR1 SGHRS and CDR2 YFSETQ. The V and J ends lost 4 bases and 4 bases respectively, with 10 bases between them. The CDR3 has 13 amino acids. DNA for the CDR3: TGCGCCAGCAGCGGGAGTCCCGCAGATACGCAGTATTTT. Its translation: CASSGSPADTQYF.

This rearrangement joins TRBV5-4 to TRBJ2-2; 8 positions agree with TRBD1. Germline V gene sequence: CDR1 SGHNT, CDR2 YYREEE (reference sequence). The CDR3 contains 15 residues. V lost 3 bases, J lost 5 bases, and 6 bases stayed unmatched. As DNA, the CDR3 is TGTGCCAGCAGCTCTGGACAGGGTAGGACCGGGGAGCTGTTTTTT. Translating gives CASSSGQGRTGELFF.

The chain combines TRBV9 with TRBJ1-4; D might be TRBD1 (6 bases). This CDR3 is built from 13 residues. The V end lost 4 bases, the J end lost 6 bases, and 10 bases lay between the germline ends. CDR1 is SGDLS, CDR2 YYNGEE, per germline. The CDR3 loop is CASSRGQHEKLFF. The CDR3, as DNA: TGTGCCAGCAGCCGCGGACAGCATGAAAAACTGTTTTTT.

This rearrangement joins TRBV28 to TRBJ2-6; no reliable D call. The CDR3 spans 13 residues. V lost 8 bases, J lost 1 base, and 6 bases lay in between. Per the germline V gene, CDR1 is MDHEN and CDR2 is SYDVKM. The CDR3 coding sequence is TGTGCCAGCTGGGTATCTGGGGCCAACGTCCTGACTTTC. Protein product: CASWVSGANVLTF.

This rearrangement joins TRBV7-9 to TRBJ1-2; D perhaps matches TRBD1 (6 bases). The V gene's germline CDR1 is SEHNR and CDR2 FQNEAQ (reference sequence). V lost 3 bases and J lost 4, with 12 bases in between. The CDR3 is made up of 14 amino acids. In nucleotides, the CDR3 is TGTGCCAGCAGCTTCGGAAGGGGGAGCTATGGCTACACCTTC. It encodes CASSFGRGSYGYTF.

V is TRBV7-8 and J is TRBJ2-5; weak D call: TRBD2 (7 bases). Germline V CDR1 and CDR2: SGHVS, FQNEAQ. Trimming shortened V by 2 bases and J by 5 bases, and 12 bases separated the two germline ends. The CDR3 spans 14 residues. CDR3 DNA sequence: TGTGCCAGCAGCTTAAGGGGGGAGGGGGAGACCCAGTACTTC. Amino acid sequence: CASSLRGEGETQYF.

J is TRBJ2-7 and V is TRBV10-1, with TRBD2 as a possible D gene (5 bases). The CDR3 covers 14 residues. In germline, CDR1 is WNHNN, CDR2 SYGVQD (reference sequence). With 2 bases removed from V and 3 bases from J, the gap between germline ends came to 11 bases. CDR3 sequence reads: CASSEDYLGYEQYF. CDR3 bases: TGCGCCAGCAGTGAGGACTATTTGGGCTACGAGCAGTACTTC.